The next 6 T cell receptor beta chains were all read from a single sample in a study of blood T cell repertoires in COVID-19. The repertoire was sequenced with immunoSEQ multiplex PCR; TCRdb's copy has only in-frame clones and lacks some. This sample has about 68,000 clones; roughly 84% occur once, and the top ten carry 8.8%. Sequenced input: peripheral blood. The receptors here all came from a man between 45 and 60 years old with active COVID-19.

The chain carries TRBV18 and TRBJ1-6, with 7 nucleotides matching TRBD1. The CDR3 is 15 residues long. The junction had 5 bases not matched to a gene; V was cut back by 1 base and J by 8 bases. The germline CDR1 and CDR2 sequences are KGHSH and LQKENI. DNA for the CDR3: TGTGCCAGCTCACCACGCCAGGGGGGCGATTCACCCCTCCACTTT. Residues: CASSPRQGGDSPLHF.

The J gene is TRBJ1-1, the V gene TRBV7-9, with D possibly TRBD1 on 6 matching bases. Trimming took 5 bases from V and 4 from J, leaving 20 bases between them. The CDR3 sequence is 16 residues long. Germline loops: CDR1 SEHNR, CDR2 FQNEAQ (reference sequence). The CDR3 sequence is CASSLIGQSGATEAFF. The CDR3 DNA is TGTGCCAGCAGCCTTATAGGACAGTCCGGAGCCACTGAAGCTTTCTTT.

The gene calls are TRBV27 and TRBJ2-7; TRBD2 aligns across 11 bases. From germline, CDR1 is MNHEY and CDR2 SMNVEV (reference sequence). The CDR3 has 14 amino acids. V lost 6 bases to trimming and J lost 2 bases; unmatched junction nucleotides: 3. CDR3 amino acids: CASRVAGGTYEQYF. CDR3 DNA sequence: TGTGCCAGCAGGGTAGCGGGAGGGACCTACGAGCAGTACTTC.

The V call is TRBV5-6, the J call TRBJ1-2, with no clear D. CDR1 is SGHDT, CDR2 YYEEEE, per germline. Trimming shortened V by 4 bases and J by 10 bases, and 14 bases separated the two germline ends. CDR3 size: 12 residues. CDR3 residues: CASSLDRSVYTF. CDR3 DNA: TGTGCCAGCAGCCTGGACCGCTCGGTCTACACCTTC.

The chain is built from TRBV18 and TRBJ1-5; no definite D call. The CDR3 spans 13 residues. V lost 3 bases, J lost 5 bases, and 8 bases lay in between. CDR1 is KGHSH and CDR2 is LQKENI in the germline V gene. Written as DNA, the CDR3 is TGTGCCAGCTCACCGGGGAGGGATCAGCCCCAGCATTTT. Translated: CASSPGRDQPQHF.

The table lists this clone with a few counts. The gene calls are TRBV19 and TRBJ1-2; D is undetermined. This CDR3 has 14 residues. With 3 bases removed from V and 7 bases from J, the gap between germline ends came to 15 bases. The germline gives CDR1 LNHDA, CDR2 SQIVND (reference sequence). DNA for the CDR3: TGTGCCAGTAGTATTATTGAGGGTGCGGCTGGCTACACCTTC. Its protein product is CASSIIEGAAGYTF.